This T cell receptor beta chain was sequenced during a study of blood T cell repertoires in COVID-19. Original methodology: How many nucleated cells were present was estimated from reference gene primer amplification. Only in-frame clones appear in the TCRdb table, and some are missing; sequencing was by immunoSEQ multiplex PCR. Clone size and V and J calls were adopted from that table, with D and trimming inferred from the DNA. Among approximately 230,000 clones listed, just under 85% were seen once. The CDR3 has 14 amino acids. Germline V gene lookup returns CDR1 SGHTA and CDR2 FQGNSA. Trimming shortened V by 3 bases and J by 1 base, and 9 bases separated the two germline ends.

This clonotype originated in a man of 80 years or more with acute or convalescent COVID-19. The sequenced sample was peripheral blood. The V gene is TRBV7-2, the J gene TRBJ1-1; D perhaps matches TRBD1 (5 bases). The CDR3 spells CASSFQGWNTEAFF. The CDR3, as DNA: TGTGCCAGCAGCTTCCAGGGTTGGAACACTGAAGCTTTCTTT.